A selection of T cell receptor beta chains follows, all from one sample in a study of CD8+ T cells in alopecia areata. Profiling relied on immunoSEQ multiplex PCR, and the TCRdb table lists in-frame clones only, not all of them. The sample includes over 250,000 clones, 50% to 75% seen only once; the top ten take 0.9% to 0.95%. The source material was CD4+ T cells sorted from blood, sampled around week 54, from a patient treated with tofacitinib. Source of these receptors: a human donor with alopecia areata. Each CDR3 is given with its conserved first and last residue. A D gene is named only where the DNA matches it firmly. Some rows have no size entry. The others give once, few or many, or a class for an expanded clone.

J gene: TRBJ1-1
clone size: -
V gene: TRBV30
D gene: -
CDR3 DNA: TGTGCCTGGAGTCACGGACGGTCCACTGAAGCTTTCTTT
CDR3 protein: CAWSHGRSTEAFF

J gene: TRBJ1-5
clone size: -
V gene: TRBV6-6
D gene: TRBD1
CDR3 DNA: TGTGCCAGCAGCGTACAGGGGGGAAATCAGCCCCAGCATTTT
CDR3 protein: CASSVQGGNQPQHF

J gene: TRBJ1-2
clone size: -
V gene: TRBV29-1
D gene: -
CDR3 DNA: TGCAGCGTCGAGAGGGGGGCGACAGTTCCCAACTATGGCTACACCTTC
CDR3 protein: CSVERGATVPNYGYTF

J gene: TRBJ1-4
clone size: few
V gene: TRBV4-1
D gene: -
CDR3 DNA: TGCGCCAGCAGCCAAGTGGGTTTAAAACTGTTTTTT
CDR3 protein: CASSQVGLKLFF

J gene: TRBJ2-3
clone size: -
V gene: TRBV29-1
D gene: -
CDR3 DNA: TGCAGCGTTGTAAGGCAAGGGGATAATACGCAGTATTTT
CDR3 protein: CSVVRQGDNTQYF

J gene: TRBJ1-2
clone size: -
V gene: TRBV2
D gene: -
CDR3 DNA: TGTGCCAGCAGTGTCAACACAGTCTATGGCTACACCTTC
CDR3 protein: CASSVNTVYGYTF

J gene: TRBJ1-6
clone size: few
V gene: TRBV19
D gene: -
CDR3 DNA: TGTGCCAGTAGTATCCCGGGTCTGAATTCACCCCTCCACTTT
CDR3 protein: CASSIPGLNSPLHF

J gene: TRBJ2-2
clone size: -
V gene: TRBV30
D gene: -
CDR3 DNA: TGTGCCTGGAGCGATGAAGTAGTCGCGAACACCGGGGAGCTGTTTTTT
CDR3 protein: CAWSDEVVANTGELFF

J gene: TRBJ1-2
clone size: -
V gene: TRBV14
D gene: -
CDR3 DNA: TGTGCCAGCAGCCAAGACTTCGGGGCTAACTATGGCTACACCTTC
CDR3 protein: CASSQDFGANYGYTF

J gene: TRBJ2-5
clone size: -
V gene: TRBV29-1
D gene: -
CDR3 DNA: TGCAGCGTTAAGAGGGGCACAGGGGAGACCCAGTACTTC
CDR3 protein: CSVKRGTGETQYF

J gene: TRBJ2-3
clone size: -
V gene: TRBV19
D gene: -
CDR3 DNA: TGTGCCAGTAGTTCCAGAGGGGACGGAGATACGCAGTATTTT
CDR3 protein: CASSSRGDGDTQYF